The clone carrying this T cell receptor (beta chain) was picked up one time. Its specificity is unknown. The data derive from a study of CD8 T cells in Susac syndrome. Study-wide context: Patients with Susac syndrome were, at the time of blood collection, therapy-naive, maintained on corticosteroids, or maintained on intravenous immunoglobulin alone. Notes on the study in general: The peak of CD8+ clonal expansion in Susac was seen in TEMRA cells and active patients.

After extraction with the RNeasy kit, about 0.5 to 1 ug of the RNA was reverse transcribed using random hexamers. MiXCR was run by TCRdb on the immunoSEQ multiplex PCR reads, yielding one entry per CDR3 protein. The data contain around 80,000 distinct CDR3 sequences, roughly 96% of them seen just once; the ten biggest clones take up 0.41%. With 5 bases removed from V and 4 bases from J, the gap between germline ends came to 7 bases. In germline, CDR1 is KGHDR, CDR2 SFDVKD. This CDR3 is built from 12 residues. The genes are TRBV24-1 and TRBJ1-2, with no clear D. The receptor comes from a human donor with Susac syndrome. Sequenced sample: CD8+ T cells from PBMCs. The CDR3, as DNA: TGTGCCACCAGTGCGGGGTCCTATGGCTACACCTTC. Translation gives CATSAGSYGYTF.